A single sample is the source of the 16 T cell receptor beta chains below, sequenced in a study of human T cells and chemical hapten exposure. The time point: patch test 2, 6 weeks after DPC sensitization. Treatment here: therapeutic diphenylcyclopropenone sensitization with weekly scalp DPC. One entry per CDR3 protein results from TCRdb running MiXCR on the RACE reads. Here the sample spans over 130,000 distinct CDR3 sequences, approximately 10% being singletons. This sample comprised whole blood, obtained in connection with sensitization to the hapten diphenylcyclopropenone (DPC). The receptors here all came from a woman aged 45-60 years with alopecia areata. Some clones in this sample may be carry-over from other donors' samples.

This clonotype was observed a few times. The V gene is TRBV29-1, the J gene TRBJ2-7, with D possibly called TRBD1 or TRBD2 (10 bases each). The ends were cut back, 4 bases at V and 2 bases at J, with 27 bases in the middle. The germline gives CDR1 SQVTM, CDR2 ANQGSEA. The CDR3 has 18 residues. CDR3 in DNA: TGCAGCGTTGGGATCCGGGACAGGGGACTAGCGCGAACCTACGAGCAGTACTTC. It is translated as CSVGIRDRGLARTYEQYF.

DNA for the CDR3: TGTGCCAGCAGAGAGGGACTAGCCAAAAACATTCAGTACTTC. It specifies CASREGLAKNIQYF. The chain joins TRBV6-5 to TRBJ2-4, with D tentatively TRBD2 (6 bases). Germline loops: CDR1 MNHEY, CDR2 SVGAGI. Trimming left V 6 bases short and J 0 bases short, with 9 bases between. This CDR3 spans 14 amino acids.

The V call is TRBV10-2, the J call TRBJ2-1; 11 positions agree with TRBD2. Germline CDR1 and CDR2: WSHSY and SAAADI. The CDR3 loop spans 15 amino acids. J was trimmed by 9 bases and V by 6 bases; bases with no gene match: 10. In nucleotides, the CDR3 is TGCGCCAGCAGGTTAGCGGGAGGGCCCTCTTCTGAGCAGTTCTTC. This gives the protein CASRLAGGPSSEQFF.

This clonotype was seen a handful of times. J is TRBJ2-7 and V is TRBV7-8; D gene ambiguous. The germline V and J ends were trimmed by 5 bases and 0 bases, with 17 bases remaining between them. Germline loops: CDR1 SGHVS, CDR2 FQNEAQ. The CDR3 has 16 amino acids. The CDR3, as DNA: TGTGCCAGCAGCGCTAGTGGGCGGCTTTCCTCCTACGAGCAGTACTTC. It encodes CASSASGRLSSYEQYF.

This clonotype was picked up a small number of times. The genes are TRBV6-5 and TRBJ1-1, with D unresolved. Germline values: CDR1 MNHEY, CDR2 SVGAGI. This CDR3 is built from 17 residues. Trimming pared 0 bases from V and 5 bases from J, leaving 19 bases between. The CDR3 nucleotides read TGTGCCAGCAGTTACTCGGGCAACGTGGGTGGAAAAACTGAAGCTTTCTTT. Translation: CASSYSGNVGGKTEAFF.

The V call is TRBV12-3 or TRBV12-4, the J call TRBJ2-5; D is ambiguous. V dropped 4 bases and J dropped 7 bases, with 16 bases sitting between them. The CDR3 covers 14 residues. DNA for the CDR3: TGTGCCAGCAGTTCAAGAAGGCCGCCGCGGACCCAGTACTTC. Translation: CASSSRRPPRTQYF.

The V call is TRBV18, the J call TRBJ1-5; D call uncertain. Germline V gives CDR1 KGHSH, CDR2 LQKENI. V lost 0 bases, J lost 4 bases, and 10 bases lay in between. The CDR3 consists of 15 residues. CDR3 region: CASSPPGPRNQPQHF. For the CDR3, the DNA is TGTGCCAGCTCACCACCTGGACCGAGGAATCAGCCCCAGCATTTT.

This clonotype was found a few times. The chain links TRBV7-9 to TRBJ1-1; tentatively, D is TRBD1 (6 bases). Looked up from germline, CDR1 is SEHNR and CDR2 is FQNEAQ (reference sequence). The CDR3 spans 15 residues. Trimming removed 3 bases from V and 1 base from J, with 12 bases in between. CDR3 in amino acids: CASSFAGGQNTEAFF. The CDR3, as DNA: TGTGCCAGCAGCTTCGCGGGGGGCCAGAACACTGAAGCTTTCTTT.

The table lists this clonotype with a few counts. The V and J genes are TRBV20-1 and TRBJ1-1, with D possibly matching TRBD1 (5 bases). The CDR3 contains 15 residues. The germline CDR1 and CDR2 sequences are DFQATT and SNEGSKA (reference sequence). V lost 6 bases to trimming and J lost 3 bases, with 20 bases between them. The CDR3 DNA reads TGCAGTGCACCCTCCGGTGGGGGTATTCACACTGAAGCTTTCTTT. As protein: CSAPSGGGIHTEAFF.

This clonotype was found many times. The chain couples TRBV24-1 to TRBJ2-1; TRBD2 agrees at 7 bases. The germline V gene has CDR1 KGHDR and CDR2 SFDVKD. Trimming at V came to 5 bases and at J to 2 bases, leaving 2 bases not matched to a gene. The CDR3 is made up of 14 amino acids. The CDR3 DNA reads as TGTGCCACCAGTGGCGGGAGAGCCTACAATGAGCAGTTCTTC. Protein: CATSGGRAYNEQFF.

This clonotype was observed a handful of times. This chain uses TRBV29-1 with TRBJ2-5; TRBD2 matches 9 bases. The germline V gene has CDR1 SQVTM and CDR2 ANQGSEA. Germline trimming cut 7 bases from V and 4 bases from J; bases unmatched to any gene: 13. The CDR3 extends over 15 amino acids. The CDR3 DNA reads TGCAGCGCTCCAGCGGGAGGACATCGGGGAGAGACCCAGTACTTC. Amino acid sequence: CSAPAGGHRGETQYF.

V gene TRBV28 combines with J gene TRBJ2-7; D is unresolved. The germline CDR1 and CDR2 sequences are MDHEN and SYDVKM. This CDR3 region has 15 residues. Trimming took off 2 bases at V and 0 bases at J, with 11 bases between the two ends. The CDR3 loop is CASSLNPHISYEQYF. The CDR3 coding sequence is TGTGCCAGCAGTTTAAACCCCCACATCTCCTACGAGCAGTACTTC.

There are many counts of this clonotype. The chain couples TRBV6-2 or TRBV6-3 to TRBJ2-5; 9 bases map to TRBD2. V dropped 5 bases and J dropped 1; count of bases not matched to a gene: 5. Germline CDR1 MNHEY, CDR2 SVGEGT. The CDR3 contains 15 residues. CDR3 nucleotides: TGTGCCAGCAGTATAGCGGGAGTCCGCCAAGAGACCCAGTACTTC. This encodes CASSIAGVRQETQYF.

The chain recombines TRBV6-6 with TRBJ2-7, with D perhaps TRBD1 (5 bases). V lost 1 base and J 6 bases, leaving 13 bases between the germline ends. Germline loops: CDR1 MNHNY, CDR2 SVGAGI (reference sequence). The CDR3 runs to 14 residues. The DNA of the CDR3 is TGTGCCAGCAGTTACTTCGGCCCTAGGGGCGAGCAGTACTTC. Protein sequence: CASSYFGPRGEQYF.

This clonotype turned up a few times. The gene calls are TRBV10-3 and TRBJ2-4, with 11 bases identical to TRBD1. The junction had 1 base not matched to a gene; V was cut back by 3 bases and J by 6 bases. The CDR3 extends over 14 amino acids. Germline CDR1 and CDR2: ENHRY and SYGVKD. The CDR3 DNA reads as TGTGCCATCAGTGACGGGACAGGGGGAAACATTCAGTACTTC. Translating gives CAISDGTGGNIQYF.

This clonotype was detected ten times or more. The chain carries TRBV29-1 and TRBJ1-5; D gene uncertain. Germline V gene data show CDR1 as SQVTM and CDR2 as ANQGSEA. The CDR3 consists of 14 residues. V lost 6 bases and J 4 bases, leaving 16 bases between the germline ends. CDR3 coding DNA: TGCAGCGTGACGACAACGTCAAAAAATCAGCCCCAGCATTTT. This encodes CSVTTTSKNQPQHF.